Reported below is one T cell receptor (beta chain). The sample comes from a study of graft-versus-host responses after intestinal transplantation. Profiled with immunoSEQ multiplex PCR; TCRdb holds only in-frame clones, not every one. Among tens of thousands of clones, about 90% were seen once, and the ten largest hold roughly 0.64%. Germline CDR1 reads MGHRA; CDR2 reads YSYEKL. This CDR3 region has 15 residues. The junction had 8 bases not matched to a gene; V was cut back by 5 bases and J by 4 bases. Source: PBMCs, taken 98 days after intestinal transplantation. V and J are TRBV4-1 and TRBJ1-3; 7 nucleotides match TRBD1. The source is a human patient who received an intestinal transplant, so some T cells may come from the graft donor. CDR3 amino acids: CASSYEGARGNTIYF. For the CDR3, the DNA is TGCGCCAGCAGCTACGAGGGGGCGCGGGGAAACACCATATATTTT.